The 20 T cell receptor beta chains presented below share a single source sample, sequenced in a study of T cells expressing NK-cell markers (dated by TCRdb to about 2020). Receptors were amplified or captured by 5' RACE. TCRdb lists the instrument as Illumina HiSeq 2000. After reprocessing by TCRdb, each CDR3 protein sequence is one entry, and no DNA is given. The sample table includes over 120,000 distinct CDR3 sequences. More than 10% of the sample lies in the top ten. The sequencing input was blood T cells: a sorted CD56 or NKG2C T cell subset, CD4+ or CD8+ T cells, or bulk PBMC T cells (not recorded which). These receptors all come from a man aged 18 to 30 in good health. Donor details come from another sample of the same person, matched by shared clones.

The V gene is TRBV14, the J gene TRBJ2-1. Germline V gene lookup returns CDR1 SGHDN and CDR2 FVKESK. The CDR3 has 15 residues. The CDR3 loop is CASSQELTGYNEQFF.

The J gene is TRBJ1-5, the V gene TRBV19. The V gene's germline CDR1 is LNHDA and CDR2 SQIVND (reference sequence). This CDR3 has 14 residues. The chain's CDR3 is CASSINLGSQPQHF.

The chain employs TRBV7-8 and TRBJ2-7; TCRdb proposes TRBD1, but this gene call is untestable without DNA. This CDR3 contains 16 residues. Germline V gene sequence: CDR1 SGHVS, CDR2 FQNEAQ. CDR3 protein: CASSLATGTISYEQYF.

The V call is TRBV7-9, the J call TRBJ2-7. The CDR3 length is 14 residues. Germline V gene sequence: CDR1 SEHNR, CDR2 FQNEAQ (reference sequence). This CDR3 is CASTIGQGSYEQYF.

This rearrangement joins TRBV15 to TRBJ2-1; TCRdb returns TRBD2, unconfirmable since there is no DNA. The CDR3 runs to 15 residues. Germline V gene data show CDR1 as LNHNV and CDR2 as YYDKDF (reference sequence). The CDR3: CATSRSSGTYNEQFF.

The rearrangement uses TRBV15 and TRBJ2-5; TCRdb calls TRBD1, which cannot be checked without DNA. This CDR3 region has 14 residues. The germline V gene encodes CDR1 LNHNV and CDR2 YYDKDF (reference sequence). The chain's CDR3 is CATRETGNWETQYF.

The chain recombines TRBV7-3 with TRBJ2-2. The CDR3 sequence is 16 residues long. CDR1 is SGHTA and CDR2 is FQGTGA in the germline V gene. CDR3: CASSLNPYFEPGELFF. The whole variable domain, filled in from reference TRBV7-3 and TRBJ2-2, reads GAGVSQTPSNKVTEKGKYVELRCDPISGHTALYWYRQSLGQGPEFLIYFQGTGAADDSGLPNDRFFAVRPEGSVSTLKIQRTERGDSAVYLCASSLNPYFEPGELFFGEGSRLTVL.

The chain links TRBV10-1 to TRBJ1-5; TCRdb lists TRBD1, though no DNA is available to test this call. CDR3 length equals 18 residues. Looked up from germline, CDR1 is WNHNN and CDR2 is SYGVQD (reference sequence). The CDR3 reads CASRRPTLLGQTNQPQHF.

This chain uses TRBV12-3 or TRBV12-4 with TRBJ2-7; TCRdb picks TRBD2, but there is no DNA to check that call. The CDR3 is 14 residues long. CDR3: CASSSGPSGIEQYF.

V and J are TRBV15 and TRBJ2-1; the TCRdb D gene call, TRBD1, has no DNA to confirm it. CDR1 LNHNV and CDR2 YYDKDF come from the germline V gene (reference sequence). CDR3 size: 16 residues. The CDR3: CATRALTGGIYNEQFF.

The rearrangement links TRBV29-1 to TRBJ1-2; TCRdb picks TRBD1, but there is no DNA to check that call. This CDR3 is built from 13 residues. Germline CDR1 and CDR2: SQVTM and ANQGSEA. Here the CDR3 reads CSAPGQEGPGYTF.

The rearrangement joins TRBV7-8 to TRBJ2-6. Germline V lookup: CDR1 SGHVS, CDR2 FQNEAQ. This CDR3 comprises 11 residues. This CDR3 reads CASSLDAVLTF.

The chain links TRBV9 to TRBJ2-3. CDR1 and CDR2 (germline): SGDLS, YYNGEE. The CDR3 spans 15 residues. The CDR3 protein is CASSGEGHSADTQYF.

The genes are TRBV9 and TRBJ2-7; no DNA is available, so the TRBD2 call from TCRdb remains unchecked. Germline V gene data show CDR1 as SGDLS and CDR2 as YYNGEE. The CDR3 length is 17 residues. This CDR3 reads CASSVAGLAGPSYEQYF.

The rearrangement links TRBV20-1 to TRBJ1-5; TCRdb indicates TRBD1, and absent DNA this call remains unverified. This CDR3 region has 15 residues. Looked up from germline, CDR1 is DFQATT and CDR2 is SNEGSKA (reference sequence). The CDR3: CSARDWGRGSQPQHF.

The genes are TRBV5-1 and TRBJ2-7; TCRdb indicates TRBD1, and absent DNA this call remains unverified. Germline V lookup: CDR1 SGHRS, CDR2 YFSETQ. The CDR3 runs 14 residues. The CDR3 spells CASSSWTVSYEQYF.

The chain couples TRBV7-9 to TRBJ2-5; TCRdb returns TRBD1, unconfirmable since there is no DNA. Per germline, CDR1 SEHNR and CDR2 FQNEAQ (reference sequence). This CDR3 is built from 12 residues. The CDR3 loop reads CASEGGQETQYF.

V gene TRBV5-1 combines with J gene TRBJ2-2; TCRdb gives TRBD2 as the D gene, but with no DNA this cannot be confirmed. This CDR3 comprises 14 residues. Germline V lookup: CDR1 SGHRS, CDR2 YFSETQ. CDR3: CASSPDSGTGELFF.

V is TRBV12-5 and J is TRBJ2-5. CDR3 length: 17 residues. Per germline, CDR1 LGHNT and CDR2 FRNRAP. The CDR3 spells CASGLVSGRLNQETQYF.

The CDR3 sequence is CATKFTSGRYEQYF. V is TRBV2 and J is TRBJ2-7; as DNA is missing, the TRBD2 call by TCRdb cannot be tested. CDR1 SNHLY and CDR2 FYNNEI come from the germline V gene. This CDR3 is built from 14 residues.